The clone carrying this T cell receptor (beta chain) was picked up a small number of times. As yet, its antigen is unknown. The same CDR3 also results from other DNA sequences found in this sample. The method was immunoSEQ multiplex PCR; TCRdb's version includes in-frame clones alone and lacks a portion of them. The sample lists tens of thousands of clones, 65% to 75% occurring once. V lost 2 bases to trimming and J lost 1 base, with 5 bases between them. The germline V gene has CDR1 SGHTA and CDR2 FQGNSA. The CDR3 runs to 13 residues. The data are from a study of STAT5B mutations in CD4+ large granular lymphocyte leukemia. About the research overall: Among healthy controls, a particular HLA allele went with more CDR3 'QG' motifs.

Study observations and caveats: Without HLA matching, higher CD4+ than CD8+ T-LGLL clonality could reflect small sample size. Over 20% of private leukemic clonotypes occurred rarely in other patients' non-leukemic repertoires. TRBV06-family usage was enriched in top patient clones (8/27) versus controls (2/35).

The rearrangement joins TRBV7-2 to TRBJ1-1; no clear D. Sequences were obtained from CD4+ T cells from blood buffy coats. The receptor comes from a human donor in good health. CDR3 in amino acids: CASSLTENTEAFF. CDR3 nucleotides: TGTGCCAGCAGCTTAACAGAGAACACTGAAGCTTTCTTT.